The 2 T cell receptor beta chains presented below share a single source sample, sequenced in a study of beta chain features in type 1 diabetes. The isolated RNA, all of it, was reverse transcribed, so expressed TCRB transcripts were what got sequenced. The assay was immunoSEQ multiplex PCR, and TCRdb's table has in-frame clones only and misses some. This table has about 150,000 clones, 11% appearing once. Sequences were obtained from central memory CD4+ T cells from blood. These receptors were obtained from a man aged 18 to 35 in good health.

The chain combines TRBV19 with TRBJ2-5, with a weak D call TRBD1 (7 bases). Germline V gives CDR1 LNHDA, CDR2 SQIVND (reference sequence). Trimming took 3 bases from V and 4 from J, leaving 15 bases between them. The CDR3 has 15 amino acids. The CDR3 DNA reads as TGTGCCAGTAGTATCGCCAGGGGGGAAGTAGAGACCCAGTACTTC. Protein: CASSIARGEVETQYF.

This clone occurred a few times. Other DNA variants within this sample encode the same CDR3. V gene TRBV7-9 combines with J gene TRBJ1-1; TRBD1 agrees at 7 bases. The CDR3 length is 14 residues. Trimming at V came to 3 bases and at J to 1 base, leaving 2 bases not matched to a gene. Germline V lookup: CDR1 SEHNR, CDR2 FQNEAQ (reference sequence). Here the CDR3 reads CASSLGDRNTEAFF. The CDR3 nucleotides are TGTGCCAGCAGCTTGGGGGACAGGAACACTGAAGCTTTCTTT.